Detailed here is one T cell receptor (beta chain). Its antigen is undetermined. This may be a read error, as it is one base from a much larger clone. The authors ran a second PCR of 7 to 11 cycles using a sample-barcoded 5' primer and a J-beta primer mix. TCRdb used MiXCR to reprocess the 5' RACE reads, holding one entry per CDR3 protein. The sample carries some 1,500,000 distinct CDR3 sequences, approximately 42% recorded once. This record belongs to a study of blood T cells in healthy people across ages. About the research overall: Capture by template switching was about one barcoded beta molecule per two T cells.

The CDR3 has 14 amino acids. V lost 5 bases, J lost 4 bases, and 15 bases lay in between. Every sample yielded at least 7 million isolated PBMCs. Notes on the study in general: Unknown CMV status may confound age-related changes in expanded clones.

V and J are TRBV12-3 or TRBV12-4 and TRBJ2-7; maybe TRBD1 (6 bases). The TCR originated in a woman between 18 and 29 years old in good health. The source material was blood. The DNA of the CDR3 is TGTGCCAGCAGTGTGAGGACAGTACATTACGAGCAGTACTTC. Protein sequence: CASSVRTVHYEQYF.